The rows below give T cell receptor beta chains drawn from one sample of a study of T cell responses to AZD1222 COVID-19 vaccine. Sequencing used immunoSEQ multiplex PCR; TCRdb keeps in-frame clones, though not all of them. The sample has about 150,000 clones, over 75% seen once. The input for sequencing was peripheral blood, taken 28 days after the second AZD1222 dose. Receptors were obtained from an adult who received the AZD1222 COVID-19 vaccine. Both conserved end residues are part of each CDR3. Fields, in order: J gene, V gene, D gene, clone size, CDR3 protein, CDR3 DNA. The D gene is left open where the match is weak. Clone size appears in some rows only: once, few, many, or a class for an expanded clone.

J gene: TRBJ1-5
V gene: TRBV10-3
D gene: NA
clone size: NA
CDR3 protein: CAISDPDSSNQPQHF
CDR3 DNA: TGTGCCATCAGTGACCCGGACAGTAGCAATCAGCCCCAGCATTTT

J gene: TRBJ2-1
V gene: TRBV2
D gene: NA
clone size: NA
CDR3 protein: CASIVSSYNEQFF
CDR3 DNA: TGTGCCAGCATAGTGAGCTCCTACAATGAGCAGTTCTTC

J gene: TRBJ1-1
V gene: TRBV25-1
D gene: TRBD1
clone size: once
CDR3 protein: CASRRDRGTEAFF
CDR3 DNA: TGTGCCAGCAGACGCGACAGGGGAACTGAAGCTTTCTTT

J gene: TRBJ2-7
V gene: TRBV25-1
D gene: TRBD2
clone size: NA
CDR3 protein: CASSARASGSYEQYF
CDR3 DNA: TGTGCCAGCAGTGCGCGGGCTAGCGGGAGTTACGAGCAGTACTTC

J gene: TRBJ2-3
V gene: TRBV15
D gene: TRBD1
clone size: NA
CDR3 protein: CATSRVGRGPTDTQYF
CDR3 DNA: TGTGCCACCAGCAGAGTAGGAAGGGGGCCCACAGATACGCAGTATTTT

J gene: TRBJ1-1
V gene: TRBV2
D gene: NA
clone size: NA
CDR3 protein: CASSEFGGTEAFF
CDR3 DNA: TGTGCCAGCAGTGAATTCGGTGGAACTGAAGCTTTCTTT

J gene: TRBJ1-2
V gene: TRBV6-2/TRBV6-3
D gene: NA
clone size: NA
CDR3 protein: CASSLGLLTGYTF
CDR3 DNA: TGTGCCAGCAGCCTTGGACTTCTAACCGGCTACACCTTC

J gene: TRBJ1-1
V gene: TRBV27
D gene: NA
clone size: NA
CDR3 protein: CASSLSPRAVTEAFF
CDR3 DNA: TGTGCCAGCAGTTTATCGCCCAGGGCAGTCACTGAAGCTTTCTTT

J gene: TRBJ2-2
V gene: TRBV5-1
D gene: TRBD2
clone size: NA
CDR3 protein: CASSSGLAGTTGELFF
CDR3 DNA: TGCGCCAGCAGCTCGGGACTAGCGGGGACCACCGGGGAGCTGTTTTTT

J gene: TRBJ2-7
V gene: TRBV27
D gene: TRBD1
clone size: once
CDR3 protein: CATSRGLDEQYF
CDR3 DNA: TGTGCCACTTCCAGGGGGCTCGACGAGCAGTACTTC

J gene: TRBJ2-5
V gene: TRBV3-1/TRBV3-2
D gene: TRBD1
clone size: NA
CDR3 protein: CASSQGSRGQGRETQYF
CDR3 DNA: TGTGCCAGCAGCCAAGGGTCCCGGGGACAGGGACGAGAGACCCAGTACTTC

J gene: TRBJ1-5
V gene: TRBV6-5
D gene: NA
clone size: once
CDR3 protein: CATQAGGRVQPQHF
CDR3 DNA: TGTGCCACGCAGGCGGGGGGGCGCGTTCAGCCCCAGCATTTT

J gene: TRBJ2-7
V gene: TRBV27
D gene: NA
clone size: NA
CDR3 protein: CASSNSQGSEQYF
CDR3 DNA: TGTGCCAGCAGTAACTCACAGGGCTCCGAGCAGTACTTC

J gene: TRBJ2-7
V gene: TRBV28
D gene: NA
clone size: few
CDR3 protein: CASSLRSPRFINSRGYEQYF
CDR3 DNA: TGTGCCAGCAGCTTGCGGAGCCCCCGGTTTATAAATTCAAGGGGCTACGAGCAGTACTTC

J gene: TRBJ2-3
V gene: TRBV20-1
D gene: TRBD2
clone size: NA
CDR3 protein: CSASHTSGRADTQYF
CDR3 DNA: TGCAGTGCTAGTCACACTAGCGGGAGAGCAGATACGCAGTATTTT

J gene: TRBJ1-5
V gene: TRBV6-6
D gene: NA
clone size: NA
CDR3 protein: CASSPHTPSDAGQPQHF
CDR3 DNA: TGTGCCAGCAGTCCCCATACGCCCTCTGACGCCGGGCAGCCCCAGCATTTT

J gene: TRBJ1-2
V gene: TRBV7-9
D gene: TRBD1
clone size: NA
CDR3 protein: CASSSPGTGSDGYTF
CDR3 DNA: TGTGCCAGCAGCTCCCCCGGGACAGGGTCGGACGGCTACACCTTC

J gene: TRBJ2-5
V gene: TRBV5-1
D gene: NA
clone size: NA
CDR3 protein: CASGTDEETQYF
CDR3 DNA: TGCGCCAGCGGGACGGACGAAGAGACCCAGTACTTC

J gene: TRBJ2-1
V gene: TRBV21-1
D gene: NA
clone size: NA
CDR3 protein: CASSKGATYNEQFF
CDR3 DNA: TGTGCCAGCAGCAAAGGGGCGACCTACAATGAGCAGTTCTTC

J gene: TRBJ2-7
V gene: TRBV29-1
D gene: NA
clone size: NA
CDR3 protein: CSVCGDDLYRQYF
CDR3 DNA: TGCAGCGTTTGCGGGGACGATCTATATAGGCAGTACTTC

J gene: TRBJ2-1
V gene: TRBV5-6
D gene: TRBD2
clone size: NA
CDR3 protein: CASSLGSGPAEREEQFF
CDR3 DNA: TGTGCCAGCAGCTTGGGTAGCGGGCCTGCTGAGCGGGAGGAGCAGTTCTTC